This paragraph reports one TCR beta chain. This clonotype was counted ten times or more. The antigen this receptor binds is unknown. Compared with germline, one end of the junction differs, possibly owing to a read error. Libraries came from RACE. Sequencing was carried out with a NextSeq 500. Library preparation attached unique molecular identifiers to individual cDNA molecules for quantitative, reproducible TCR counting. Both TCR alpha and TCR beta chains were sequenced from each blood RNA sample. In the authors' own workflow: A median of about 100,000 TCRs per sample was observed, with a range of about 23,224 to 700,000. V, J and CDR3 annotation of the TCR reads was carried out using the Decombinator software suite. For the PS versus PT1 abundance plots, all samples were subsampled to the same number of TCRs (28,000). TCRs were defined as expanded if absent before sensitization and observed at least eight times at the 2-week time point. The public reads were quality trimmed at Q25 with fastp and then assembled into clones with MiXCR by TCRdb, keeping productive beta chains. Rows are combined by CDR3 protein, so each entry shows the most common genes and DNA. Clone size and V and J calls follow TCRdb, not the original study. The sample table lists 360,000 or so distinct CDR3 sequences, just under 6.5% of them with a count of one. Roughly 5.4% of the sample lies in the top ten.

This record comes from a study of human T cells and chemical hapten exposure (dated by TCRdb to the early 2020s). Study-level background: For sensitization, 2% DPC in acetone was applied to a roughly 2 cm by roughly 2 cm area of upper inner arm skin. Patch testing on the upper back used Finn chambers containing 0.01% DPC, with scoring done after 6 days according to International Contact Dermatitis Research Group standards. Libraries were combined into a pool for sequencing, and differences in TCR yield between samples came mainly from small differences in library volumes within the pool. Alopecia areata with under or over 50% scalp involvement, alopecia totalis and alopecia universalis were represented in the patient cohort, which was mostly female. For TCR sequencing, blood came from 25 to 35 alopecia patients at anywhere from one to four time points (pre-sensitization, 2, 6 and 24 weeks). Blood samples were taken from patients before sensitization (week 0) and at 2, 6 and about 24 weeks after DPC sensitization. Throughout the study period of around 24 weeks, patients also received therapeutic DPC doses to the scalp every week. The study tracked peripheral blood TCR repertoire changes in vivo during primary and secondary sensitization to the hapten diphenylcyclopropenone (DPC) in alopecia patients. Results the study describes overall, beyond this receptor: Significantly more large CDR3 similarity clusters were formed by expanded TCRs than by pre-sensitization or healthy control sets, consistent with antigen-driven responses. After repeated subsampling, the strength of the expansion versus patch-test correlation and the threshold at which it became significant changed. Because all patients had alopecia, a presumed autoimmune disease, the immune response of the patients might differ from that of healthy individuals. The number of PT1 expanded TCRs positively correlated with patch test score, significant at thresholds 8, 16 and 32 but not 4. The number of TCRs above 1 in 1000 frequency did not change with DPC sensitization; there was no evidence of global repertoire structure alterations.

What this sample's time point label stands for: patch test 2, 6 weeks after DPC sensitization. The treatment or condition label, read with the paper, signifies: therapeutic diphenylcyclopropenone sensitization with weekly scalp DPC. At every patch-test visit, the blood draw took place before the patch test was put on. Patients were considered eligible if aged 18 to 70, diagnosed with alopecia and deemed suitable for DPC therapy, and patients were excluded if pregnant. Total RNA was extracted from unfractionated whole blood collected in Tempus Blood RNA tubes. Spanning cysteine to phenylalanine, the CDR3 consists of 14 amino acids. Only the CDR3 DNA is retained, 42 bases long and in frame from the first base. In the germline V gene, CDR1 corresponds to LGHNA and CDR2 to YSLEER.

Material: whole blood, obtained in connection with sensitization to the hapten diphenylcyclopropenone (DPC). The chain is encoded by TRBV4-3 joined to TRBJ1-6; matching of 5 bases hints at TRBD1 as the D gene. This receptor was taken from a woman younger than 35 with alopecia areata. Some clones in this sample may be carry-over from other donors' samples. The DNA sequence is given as TGCGCCAGCAGCCAAGATTCTACGTCGGGGGTGCTGGACTTT. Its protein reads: CASSQDSTSGVLDF.